The clone carrying this T cell receptor beta chain was recorded a few times. Its specificity is unknown. These data come from a study of type 1 regulatory T cells. Overall study context: This in vitro CD4 product, T-allo10, is enriched for Tr1 cells and alloantigen-specific. Overall study results and limits: Compared with non-Tr1 cells, Tr1 cells showed a narrower TCR repertoire.

The CDR3 runs to 14 residues. CDR1 SGHRS and CDR2 YFSETQ come from the germline V gene. Trimming took off 5 bases at V and 7 bases at J, with 16 bases between the two ends. TCRdb analysed the reads with MiXCR anew, one entry per CDR3 protein. The repertoire holds about 71,000 distinct CDR3 sequences, with less than 25% as singletons. The chain recombines TRBV5-1 with TRBJ2-1; D is ambiguous. The sequenced sample was cultured type 1 regulatory T (Tr1) cells, either the whole culture or a sorted fraction (not recorded which). This clonotype was obtained from a human donor in good health. The CDR3 DNA sequence: TGCGCCAGCAGGTTCGGTGATTCTAGGAATGAGCAGTTCTTC. It is translated as CASRFGDSRNEQFF. The variable domain in full, with the rest retrieved from reference TRBV5-1 and TRBJ2-1, is KAGVTQTPRYLIKTRGQQVTLSCSPISGHRSVSWYQQTPGQGLQFLFEYFSETQRNKGNFPGRFSGRQFSNSRSEMNVSTLELGDSALYLCASRFGDSRNEQFFGPGTRLTVL.